What follows are 3 T cell receptor beta chains derived from one specimen sequenced in a study of shared clonotypes between healthy human individuals. Assay: immunoSEQ multiplex PCR; the TCRdb copy retains only in-frame clones and omits some. The repertoire includes around 2,000,000 clones, approximately 94% of them detected once, and roughly 1% sits in the top ten. Naive CD8 cells comprised CD45RO-negative, CCR7-positively selected cells, excluding terminally differentiated effector memory CD45RA+ cells. Source material: naive CD8+ T cells sorted from blood. These receptors all come from a young man in good health.

V and J are TRBV10-1 and TRBJ2-7, with TRBD2 matching over 7 bases. Germline V lookup: CDR1 WNHNN, CDR2 SYGVQD (reference sequence). This CDR3 has 16 amino acids. The trim removed 6 bases at V and 3 bases at J, leaving 14 bases unmatched. CDR3: CASSIFLAGLIYEQYF. DNA for the CDR3: TGCGCCAGCAGCATTTTCTTAGCGGGCTTAATCTACGAGCAGTACTTC.

The chain is built from TRBV27 and TRBJ2-1; D remains unclear. The CDR3 is made up of 16 amino acids. Germline assignment: CDR1 MNHEY and CDR2 SMNVEV (reference sequence). Trimming removed 7 bases at V and 0 bases at J, with 16 bases between. The CDR3 spells CASTPLTRSSYNEQFF. CDR3 DNA: TGTGCCAGCACCCCGCTTACCCGCAGCTCCTACAATGAGCAGTTCTTC.

V usage is TRBV27 and J usage is TRBJ1-6; 10 bases fit TRBD1. This CDR3 comprises 15 residues. Germline trimming cut 5 bases from V and 7 bases from J; bases unmatched to any gene: 5. Germline V gives CDR1 MNHEY, CDR2 SMNVEV (reference sequence). The CDR3 DNA is TGTGCCAGCAGTGGGCCGGGACAGGGGAATTCACCCCTCCACTTT. Residues: CASSGPGQGNSPLHF.